These T cell receptor beta chains were read from a single sample in a study of blood T cell repertoires in COVID-19. The assay was immunoSEQ multiplex PCR, and TCRdb's table has in-frame clones only and misses some. The sample has roughly 160,000 clones; 82% are singletons. The sequencing sample was made of peripheral blood. These receptors were collected from a woman at least 80 years old with active or convalescent COVID-19. CDR3s include the opening cysteine and the closing phenylalanine or tryptophan. A D gene is named only where the DNA matches it firmly. The size field is filled for only some rows; it gives once, few, many or a size class.

j_call v_call d_call clone_size cdr3_nt cdr3_aa
TRBJ1-2 TRBV10-3 - - TGTGCCCTCTCCGGGGGTGATGGCTACACCTTC CALSGGDGYTF
TRBJ2-3 TRBV18 - - TGTGCCAGCTCACCACCGGAGGAAGATACGCAGTATTTT CASSPPEEDTQYF
TRBJ2-1 TRBV28 TRBD2 - TGTGCCAGCAGGGGGGGGATAGCGGGGAATGAGCAGTTCTTC CASRGGIAGNEQFF
TRBJ2-2 TRBV4-2 TRBD1 - TGTGCCAGCAGCCAAGACACAGGGGAGTACACCGGGGAGCTGTTTTTT CASSQDTGEYTGELFF
TRBJ2-6 TRBV9 - - TGTGCCAGCAGCGTGACTAGCTCTGGGGCCAACGTCCTGACTTTC CASSVTSSGANVLTF
TRBJ1-1 TRBV7-9 TRBD1 - TGTGCCAGCAGCTTATTACCGACAGGGTGGGATGAAGCTTTCTTT CASSLLPTGWDEAFF
TRBJ1-1 TRBV9 - - TGTGCCAGCAGCGTAGATGGCTCGGGGACTGAAGCTTTCTTT CASSVDGSGTEAFF
TRBJ2-3 TRBV4-2 - - TGTGCCAGCAGCCTTATGACAGACACAGATACGCAGTATTTT CASSLMTDTDTQYF
TRBJ2-5 TRBV27 TRBD2 - TGTGCCAGCAGCTTGACTAGCGGGAGTCGGGAGACCCAGTACTTC CASSLTSGSRETQYF
TRBJ2-5 TRBV5-1 TRBD2 - TGCGCCAGCAGCTTGCGTAGGGGAGGGAGCCAAGAGACCCAGTACTTC CASSLRRGGSQETQYF
TRBJ1-5 TRBV19 TRBD1 - TGTGCCAGTAGTACGAAGACAGGGGCGACTTATCAGCCCCAGCATTTT CASSTKTGATYQPQHF
TRBJ1-1 TRBV18 - - TGTGCCAGCTCACCGGAAAGCGCCATGAACACTGAAGCTTTCTTT CASSPESAMNTEAFF
TRBJ2-5 TRBV6-6 TRBD2 - TGTGCCAGCAGTCAACGGACTAGCGGGAGTCTCTTATCAGAGACCCAGTACTTC CASSQRTSGSLLSETQYF
TRBJ1-5 TRBV7-2 - - TGTGCCAGCAGCATGGACAGATCCTATCAGCCCCAGCATTTT CASSMDRSYQPQHF
TRBJ2-7 TRBV18 - - TGTGCCAGCTCACCATTCGGAGGACCGTACTACGAGCAGTACTTC CASSPFGGPYYEQYF
TRBJ2-1 TRBV7-8 - - TGTGCCAGCAGCTTAGGTGGGCAGTACAATGAGCAGTTCTTC CASSLGGQYNEQFF
TRBJ2-1 TRBV25-1 TRBD2 - TGTGCCAGCAGACTAGCGGGAGTATGGAATGAGCAGTTCTTC CASRLAGVWNEQFF
TRBJ1-1 TRBV12-3/TRBV12-4 - - TGTGCCAGCAGTTTAGAACAGGGAACTGAAGCTTTCTTT CASSLEQGTEAFF
TRBJ2-1 TRBV5-1 - - TGCGCCAGCAGCGTTGGAATAGCCGGGAGAGACAATGAGCAGTTCTTC CASSVGIAGRDNEQFF
TRBJ2-5 TRBV7-2 - - TGTGCCAGCAGCCCGAGGGAGACAGGCGGAGAGACCCAGTACTTC CASSPRETGGETQYF
TRBJ2-7 TRBV28 TRBD1 - TGTGCCATTACGGGGACAGGGTCGTACGAGCAGTACTTC CAITGTGSYEQYF
TRBJ2-7 TRBV7-7 TRBD1 - TGTGCCAGCAGCCTCCGGACAGGGGATTCCTACGAGCAGTACTTC CASSLRTGDSYEQYF
TRBJ1-2 TRBV19 TRBD1 - TGTGCCAGTAGTCCAGCGGGACAGGCTCGTTATGGCTACACCTTC CASSPAGQARYGYTF
TRBJ1-5 TRBV3-1/TRBV3-2 - - TGTGCCAGCAGCCAAGGAGGGATTCAGCCCCAGCATTTT CASSQGGIQPQHF
TRBJ1-1 TRBV15 - few TGTGCCACCAGCCCCGGGGGAGCGGGTGAAGCTTTCTTT CATSPGGAGEAFF
TRBJ2-7 TRBV7-3 TRBD1 - TGTGCCAGCAGCTCCGGGACAGCCGACGACGAGCAGTACTTC CASSSGTADDEQYF
TRBJ1-1 TRBV7-6 - - TGTGCCAGCAGCCGGACTGTCCGGGAAGCTTTCTTT CASSRTVREAFF
TRBJ2-3 TRBV3-1/TRBV3-2 TRBD2 - TGTGCCAGCAGCCAAGGTTTGAAGTCTAGCGGGAGCCCAGATACGCAGTATTTT CASSQGLKSSGSPDTQYF
TRBJ1-5 TRBV2 - - TGTGCCAGCCGGGCAGGGCAAGGCCAGCCCCAGCATTTT CASRAGQGQPQHF
TRBJ2-2 TRBV11-3 TRBD2 - TGTGCCAGCAGTTTAGATCTAGCGGGAACCACCGGGGAGCTGTTTTTT CASSLDLAGTTGELFF
TRBJ2-2 TRBV19 TRBD1 - TGTGCCAGTAGTACAGACAGGGCCACCGGGGAGCTGTTTTTT CASSTDRATGELFF
TRBJ1-6 TRBV5-1 TRBD1 once TGCGCCAGCAGCTTCGGACAGGGGTTGGATAATTCACCCCTCCACTTT CASSFGQGLDNSPLHF
TRBJ2-2 TRBV2 - - TGTGCCAGCACCGCGGTGTACACCGGGGAGCTGTTTTTT CASTAVYTGELFF
TRBJ2-1 TRBV6-5 TRBD2 - TGTGCCAGCATCCGGGAGGCAGACGATGAGCAGTTCTTC CASIREADDEQFF
TRBJ2-2 TRBV7-9 - once TGTGCCAGCAGCTTAGTGGGGCCCCTGGACACCGGGGAGCTGTTTTTT CASSLVGPLDTGELFF
TRBJ2-7 TRBV4-2 TRBD2 - TGTGCCAGCAGCCCAAGGACTAGCGGGAGGAACAACTACGAGCAGTACTTC CASSPRTSGRNNYEQYF
TRBJ1-1 TRBV25-1 TRBD1 once TGTGCCAGCAGTGAATCTATCGGTGGGACAGGTCAGCCTGAAGCTTTCTTT CASSESIGGTGQPEAFF
TRBJ1-4 TRBV2 - - TGTGCCACCGCCGACTCACAGGGTGGCGTTGAAAAACTGTTTTTT CATADSQGGVEKLFF
TRBJ1-4 TRBV10-3 - - TGTGCCATCAGTGCGGACGGGAATAATGAAAAACTGTTTTTT CAISADGNNEKLFF
TRBJ2-1 TRBV5-4 TRBD2 once TGTGCCAGCAGTCCCAGACTAGCGGAATACAATGAGCAGTTCTTC CASSPRLAEYNEQFF
TRBJ1-6 TRBV23-1 TRBD1 - TGCGCCAGCAGTCCCTCCTCCGGGACAGATAATTCACCCCTCCACTTT CASSPSSGTDNSPLHF
TRBJ1-5 TRBV6-1 - - TGTGCCAGCAGTTATGGGCAGAACAATCAGCCCCAGCATTTT CASSYGQNNQPQHF
TRBJ2-7 TRBV7-9 - few TGTGCCAGCAGCTTAGCGGGAGGGGGTGAGCAGTACTTC CASSLAGGGEQYF
TRBJ1-4 TRBV10-3 - - TGTGCCATCGGGGCCGAGAGTGAAAAACTGTTTTTT CAIGAESEKLFF
TRBJ2-2 TRBV7-7 TRBD2 - TGTGCTAGCAGCTTAGCGGGTAGCGGGAGAAACACCGGGGAGCTGTTTTTT CASSLAGSGRNTGELFF
TRBJ2-7 TRBV9 TRBD2 - TGTGCCAGCAGCTCGCGACTAGCGAGCGAGCAGTACTTC CASSSRLASEQYF
TRBJ1-1 TRBV11-2 - few TGTGCCAGCAGCTTATCTCGGAACACTGAAGCTTTCTTT CASSLSRNTEAFF
TRBJ2-3 TRBV5-4 - - TGTGCCAGCAGCCGAGGACAGTCCACAGATACGCAGTATTTT CASSRGQSTDTQYF
TRBJ2-1 TRBV7-3 TRBD1 once TGTGCCAGCAGCTTAACAAAGGGGCTCAGGGGGAATGAGCAGTTCTTC CASSLTKGLRGNEQFF
TRBJ1-4 TRBV15 - - TGTGCCACCAGGAGACAGTTTAATGAAAAACTGTTTTTT CATRRQFNEKLFF
TRBJ2-7 TRBV13 - - TGTGCCAGCAGCCTAGGTCTTTTATCGGAGCAGTACTTC CASSLGLLSEQYF
TRBJ1-3 TRBV9 - once TGTGCCAGCAGCCTGCCAGGGACTGGAAACACCATATATTTT CASSLPGTGNTIYF
TRBJ1-1 TRBV14 - - TGTGCCAGCAGCCAAGCCCCGGGGGGGTGGACTGAAGCTTTCTTT CASSQAPGGWTEAFF
TRBJ1-5 TRBV24-1 TRBD1 - TGTGCCACCAGTGAAACAGGGGTCTTGTATCCCCAGCATTTT CATSETGVLYPQHF
TRBJ1-1 TRBV4-1 - - TGCGCCAGCAGCCAAGATAGGGGGGGGCCTGAAGCTTTCTTT CASSQDRGGPEAFF
TRBJ1-3 TRBV30 - - TGTGCCTGGTCCCGAGGAAGATCTGGAAACACCATATATTTT CAWSRGRSGNTIYF
TRBJ2-3 TRBV7-9 - - TGTGCCAGCAGTTTAAAAGGGGCTACGCAGTATTTT CASSLKGATQYF
TRBJ2-1 TRBV19 - - TGTGCCAGTAGTATGAGTCTAGCAGTCAATGAGCAGTTCTTC CASSMSLAVNEQFF
TRBJ2-7 TRBV7-2 - - TGTGCCAGCAGCTTAGCGGAGGGTGAGCAGTACTTC CASSLAEGEQYF